Here is one TCR beta chain with its context. Its antigen is unidentified. Germline V gene sequence: CDR1 SGHRS, CDR2 YFSETQ. The CDR3 covers 14 residues. Trimming left V 4 bases short and J 2 bases short, with 13 bases between. This record comes from a study of long-term antiretroviral therapy in people with HIV. Assay version v3.0 of immunoSEQ was used, and it was run at survey level. Assay: immunoSEQ multiplex PCR; the TCRdb copy retains only in-frame clones and omits some. The sample holds roughly 30,000 clones, around 90% seen once. Study outcomes and limitations: Versus controls, repertoires in people with HIV had narrower CDR3 length ranges.

J is TRBJ2-7 and V is TRBV5-1; TRBD1 might be the D (5 bases). The TCR was taken from a young woman with HIV. The sequencing used unsorted PBMCs, collected 1.8 years after starting antiretroviral therapy. Here the CDR3 DNA reads TGCGCCAGCAGCCCTTCGGACAATGCCTACGAGCAGTACTTC. Its translation is CASSPSDNAYEQYF.